The 31 T cell receptor beta chains given below trace back to one sample, sequenced in a study of T-cell reconstitution after alpha-beta-depleted transplantation in children. Preparing the TCRbeta library involved the use of unique molecular identifiers. TCRdb fed the PCR reads into MiXCR, producing one record per CDR3 protein. The sample lists about 150,000 distinct CDR3 sequences, roughly 8.8% occurring once. Material: PBMCs, mostly from graft donor cells, obtained 180 days after TCRalphabeta/CD19-depleted stem cell transplant. These receptors were collected from a female patient aged 2-9 years who had a stem cell transplant for congenital amegakaryocytic thrombocytopenia, so the T cells may come from the graft donor.

This clonotype was observed a few times. The chain couples TRBV7-2 to TRBJ1-2; weak D call: TRBD1 (5 bases). This CDR3 has 14 amino acids. V was pared by 3 bases and J by 8 bases, with 16 bases between. Germline V gene data show CDR1 as SGHTA and CDR2 as FQGNSA. The CDR3 DNA follows: TGTGCCAGCAGCTTCCAACGGGGGACTATGGGCTACACCTTC. This codes for CASSFQRGTMGYTF.

J is TRBJ1-2 and V is TRBV28, with D perhaps matching TRBD1 (6 bases). Deletions cut 4 bases from V and 4 bases from J, with 16 bases between. The V gene's germline CDR1 is MDHEN and CDR2 SYDVKM. The CDR3 runs 15 residues. CDR3: CASSSPSTGPYGYTF. CDR3 nucleotides: TGTGCCAGCAGTTCCCCATCGACAGGCCCCTATGGCTACACCTTC.

This clonotype was found many times. The gene calls are TRBV5-5 and TRBJ2-7; either TRBD1 or TRBD2 may supply D (5 bases each). Trimming left V 5 bases short and J 2 bases short, with 17 bases between. CDR3 length equals 15 residues. Germline V gives CDR1 SGHKS, CDR2 YYEKEE (reference sequence). The CDR3 sequence: CASSWGSGPTYEQYF. CDR3 DNA: TGTGCCAGCAGTTGGGGGAGCGGCCCCACCTACGAGCAGTACTTC.

This clonotype was found many times. The chain carries TRBV20-1 and TRBJ2-7; 8 bases are shared with TRBD2. The CDR3 consists of 14 residues. Germline assignment: CDR1 DFQATT and CDR2 SNEGSKA (reference sequence). Losses at the gene ends were 6 bases for V and 2 bases for J; bases not matched to a gene: 9. This chain's CDR3 is CSALGAGGAYEQYF. DNA of the CDR3: TGCAGTGCCCTGGGGGCGGGGGGAGCCTACGAGCAGTACTTC.

This sequence joins TRBV7-6 and TRBJ2-1; 10 nucleotides agree with TRBD2. Trimming cost V 5 bases and J 8 bases; bases outside gene matches: 9. The CDR3 covers 15 residues. Germline CDR1 is SGHVS and CDR2 is FNYEAQ. The CDR3 DNA sequence: TGTGCCAGCAGCCCCCTCAGCGGGGGGGCCGATGAGCAGTTCTTC. Protein product: CASSPLSGGADEQFF.

About this clonotype: A much larger clone lies a single base off, so this may be a read error. The V call is TRBV20-1, the J call TRBJ2-1, with 12 bases identical to TRBD2. With 2 bases clipped from V and 7 bases from J, the junction kept 6 bases outside the gene matches. The V gene's germline CDR1 is DFQATT and CDR2 SNEGSKA (reference sequence). The CDR3 extends over 15 amino acids. In nucleotides, the CDR3 is TGCAGTGCTAGATATGGTCTAGCGGGAGGGAATGAGCAGTTCTTC. Translating it yields CSARYGLAGGNEQFF.

This clonotype was observed a handful of times. V is TRBV5-1 and J is TRBJ1-5; no clear D gene. The V end was cut by 2 bases, the J end by 0 bases, with 9 bases between. From germline, CDR1 is SGHRS and CDR2 YFSETQ. The CDR3 is 15 amino acids. The DNA of the CDR3 is TGCGCCAGCAGCTTTTCACCTTATAGCAATCAGCCCCAGCATTTT. It translates to CASSFSPYSNQPQHF.

The chain links TRBV4-1 to TRBJ1-5; D is possibly TRBD1 (5 bases). CDR1 and CDR2 from the germline V gene are MGHRA and YSYEKL. This CDR3 is built from 15 residues. V was cut by 2 bases and J by 5 bases, with 13 bases left in between. CDR3 residues: CASSQSVGGYQPQHF. For the CDR3, the DNA is TGCGCCAGCAGCCAATCTGTTGGGGGATATCAGCCCCAGCATTTT.

This clonotype appeared a few times. The chain combines TRBV20-1 with TRBJ2-1; 8 nucleotides line up with TRBD2. Germline CDR1 is DFQATT and CDR2 is SNEGSKA (reference sequence). The V segment lost 3 bases and the J segment 4 bases; nucleotides outside the gene matches: 11. There are 16 residues in the CDR3. The CDR3 region has the DNA TGCAGTGCTAGGGGGTTCGGGGGGGTCGGGTACAATGAGCAGTTCTTC. This sequence encodes CSARGFGGVGYNEQFF.

The sample holds many counts of this clonotype. The CDR3 region has the DNA TGTGCCAGCAGCGTAGTAGCGGGAGTGCATGAGCAGTTCTTC. The encoded protein is CASSVVAGVHEQFF. The chain uses TRBV9 and TRBJ2-1; TRBD2 matches 9 bases. The CDR3 sequence is 14 residues long. Germline lookup yields CDR1 SGDLS and CDR2 YYNGEE. V lost 0 bases, J lost 8 bases, and 3 bases stayed unmatched.

This clonotype came up a few times. The J gene is TRBJ1-5, the V gene TRBV20-1, with D possibly being TRBD1 (6 bases). CDR1 and CDR2 (germline): DFQATT, SNEGSKA (reference sequence). Between the trimmed V and J ends, which lost 3 bases and 7 bases, there was a span of 19 bases. This CDR3 has 15 amino acids. CDR3 bases: TGCAGTGCTAGGGCTGACAGGCTGGCAGGGCAGCCCCAGCATTTT. Translated, it gives CSARADRLAGQPQHF.

This clonotype was observed a handful of times. This chain connects TRBV7-9 to TRBJ2-1; D not resolved. Germline CDR1 and CDR2: SEHNR and FQNEAQ (reference sequence). CDR3 length: 14 residues. Trimming left V 5 bases short and J 6 bases short, with 14 bases between. CDR3 in DNA: TGTGCCAGCAGCCTTAACTCCTTTCGCAATGAGCAGTTCTTC. This sequence encodes CASSLNSFRNEQFF.

This clonotype was seen repeatedly, ten times or more. This chain links TRBV3-1 with TRBJ2-1; 8 bases fit TRBD2. CDR1 is LGHDT, CDR2 YNNKEL, per germline (reference sequence). The CDR3 runs 13 residues. V dropped 4 bases and J dropped 6; count of bases not matched to a gene: 2. The CDR3 nucleotides are TGTGCCAGCAGCCGGGGGACTAGCAATGAGCAGTTCTTC. Translated, it gives CASSRGTSNEQFF.

This clonotype was seen at least ten times. This chain joins TRBV5-4 and TRBJ2-3; unclear D gene. This CDR3 contains 12 residues. V was trimmed by 3 bases and J by 4 bases, leaving 6 bases between them. Germline values: CDR1 SGHNT, CDR2 YYREEE (reference sequence). CDR3 region: CASSWSADTQYF. As DNA, the CDR3 is TGTGCCAGCAGCTGGAGTGCAGATACGCAGTATTTT.

There are a few counts of this clonotype. The rearrangement links TRBV11-2 to TRBJ2-1; D gene uncertain. V was cut by 4 bases and J by 2 bases, with 15 bases left in between. Looked up from germline, CDR1 is SGHAT and CDR2 is FQNNGV. This CDR3 spans 16 amino acids. CDR3 coding DNA: TGTGCCAGCAGCTCACATGTAATTTGGCCCTACAATGAGCAGTTCTTC. It is translated as CASSSHVIWPYNEQFF.

This clonotype was picked up many times. CDR3 residues: CASSLGSGQGTGELFF. Written as DNA, the CDR3 is TGCGCCAGCAGCTTGGGGTCCGGACAGGGCACCGGGGAGCTGTTTTTT. This chain links TRBV5-1 with TRBJ2-2, with 8 bases that match TRBD1. The CDR3 covers 16 residues. The ends lost 0 bases at V and 4 bases at J; junction bases unmatched: 5. Germline-derived CDR1 and CDR2 are SGHRS and YFSETQ. Filled out from reference TRBV5-1 and TRBJ2-2, the complete variable domain reads KAGVTQTPRYLIKTRGQQVTLSCSPISGHRSVSWYQQTPGQGLQFLFEYFSETQRNKGNFPGRFSGRQFSNSRSEMNVSTLELGDSALYLCASSLGSGQGTGELFFGEGSRLTVL.

The V and J genes are TRBV18 and TRBJ1-1, with TRBD1 as a possible D gene (6 bases). Trimming pared 6 bases from V and 0 bases from J, leaving 8 bases between. CDR1 and CDR2 from the germline V gene are KGHSH and LQKENI. The CDR3 is 13 amino acids. CDR3 protein: CASSPGVNTEAFF. In nucleotides, the CDR3 is TGTGCCAGCTCGCCAGGGGTGAACACTGAAGCTTTCTTT.

Worth noting for this clonotype: One end of the junction does not line up with germline, which may come from a read error. J is TRBJ1-3 and V is TRBV20-1; D ambiguous. In germline, CDR1 is DFQATT, CDR2 SNEGSKA (reference sequence). The CDR3 is made up of 16 amino acids. The CDR3: CSARDLEVFSANTIYF. The CDR3 coding sequence is TGCAGTGCTAGAGATCTGGAAGTATTCTCTGCAAACACCATATATTTT.

This clonotype came up many times. The chain has TRBV28 and TRBJ2-3, with D perhaps matching TRBD1 or TRBD2 (5 bases each). Germline V gene sequence: CDR1 MDHEN, CDR2 SYDVKM. The CDR3 runs to 18 residues. The V and J ends lost 5 bases and 1 base respectively, with 22 bases between them. The CDR3 bases are TGTGCCAGCAGTACAACGGTCGGAATGGGGGAAGGCACAGATACGCAGTATTTT. Amino acid sequence: CASSTTVGMGEGTDTQYF.

This clonotype was observed many times. The chain uses TRBV27 and TRBJ2-2; D is uncertain. The CDR3 runs 15 residues. Between the trimmed V and J ends, which lost 1 base and 0 bases, there was a span of 6 bases. Germline V lookup: CDR1 MNHEY, CDR2 SMNVEV (reference sequence). CDR3 residues: CASSLYGSNTGELFF. CDR3 DNA: TGTGCCAGCAGTTTATATGGGTCGAACACCGGGGAGCTGTTTTTT.

This clonotype was counted many times. This chain links TRBV5-1 with TRBJ2-7; 9 bases line up with TRBD1. The V gene end was trimmed by 4 bases and the J gene end by 2 bases; junction bases not matched to a gene: 7. CDR3 size: 15 residues. Germline values: CDR1 SGHRS, CDR2 YFSETQ. Here the CDR3 reads CASSPRGTGTYEQYF. CDR3 nucleotides: TGCGCCAGCAGCCCCCGGGGGACAGGGACCTACGAGCAGTACTTC. The full variable domain, completed using reference TRBV5-1 and TRBJ2-7, is KAGVTQTPRYLIKTRGQQVTLSCSPISGHRSVSWYQQTPGQGLQFLFEYFSETQRNKGNFPGRFSGRQFSNSRSEMNVSTLELGDSALYLCASSPRGTGTYEQYFGPGTRLTVT.

This clonotype was detected a few times. This chain links TRBV20-1 with TRBJ1-1; D remains ambiguous. The CDR3 covers 9 residues. Trimming stripped 6 bases from V and 4 bases from J, with 3 bases between. Looked up from germline, CDR1 is DFQATT and CDR2 is SNEGSKA (reference sequence). This CDR3 is CSAGTEAFF. CDR3 bases: TGCAGTGCCGGCACTGAAGCTTTCTTT.

The chain uses TRBV28 and TRBJ1-2; possible D gene TRBD1, 6 bases. This CDR3 spans 13 amino acids. V was clipped by 4 bases and J by 1 base, with 7 bases between them. CDR1 is MDHEN, CDR2 SYDVKM, per germline. The DNA for the CDR3 is TGTGCCAGCAGTTGGGACATTAACTATGGCTACACCTTC. Its protein product is CASSWDINYGYTF.

The sample holds many counts of this clonotype. The genes are TRBV6-6 and TRBJ2-5, with a possible D match to TRBD2 (5 bases). V lost 2 bases, J lost 5 bases, and 9 bases lay in between. The CDR3 covers 13 residues. Germline CDR1 MNHNY, CDR2 SVGAGI (reference sequence). The CDR3 loop reads CASSYGQRETQYF. For the CDR3, the DNA is TGTGCCAGCAGTTACGGTCAGCGGGAGACCCAGTACTTC.

This clonotype was observed many times. The chain is built from TRBV20-1 and TRBJ2-5; no firm D call. The CDR3 length is 11 residues. Trimming removed 5 bases at V and 5 bases at J, with 9 bases between. Germline CDR1 reads DFQATT; CDR2 reads SNEGSKA (reference sequence). The CDR3 DNA reads TGCAGTGCTGTCCCCGCGGAGACCCAGTACTTC. It translates to CSAVPAETQYF.

This clonotype has ten or more counts. The chain carries TRBV28 and TRBJ1-5; possibly TRBD1 for D (5 bases). The V gene's germline CDR1 is MDHEN and CDR2 SYDVKM. CDR3 size: 14 residues. The V end lost 7 bases, the J end lost 7 bases, and 17 bases lay between the germline ends. The CDR3 coding sequence is TGTGCCAGCATACTGGGAGGGGTAGGACAGCCCCAGCATTTT. It codes for CASILGGVGQPQHF. The whole variable domain, remainder taken from reference TRBV28 and TRBJ1-5, is DVKVTQSSRYLVKRTGEKVFLECVQDMDHENMFWYRQDPGLGLRLIYFSYDVKMKEKGDIPEGYSVSREKKERFSLILESASTNQTSMYLCASILGGVGQPQHFGDGTRLSIL.

This sequence joins TRBV5-1 and TRBJ2-3; 13 bases map to TRBD2. Germline V gives CDR1 SGHRS, CDR2 YFSETQ. After removal of 4 bases from V and 5 bases from J, the junction contained 7 bases not matched to a gene. CDR3 length equals 16 residues. The CDR3, as DNA: TGCGCCAGCAGCCCAAGACTAGCGGGAGGTATAGATACGCAGTATTTT. Protein: CASSPRLAGGIDTQYF.

The sample holds a few counts of this clonotype. J is TRBJ2-3 and V is TRBV11-2, with D possibly being TRBD1 or TRBD2 (5 bases each). Per the germline V gene, CDR1 is SGHAT and CDR2 is FQNNGV. This CDR3 contains 17 residues. The ends were cut back, 1 base at V and 0 bases at J, with 14 bases in the middle. The CDR3 is CASSLVEGNKSTDTQYF. CDR3 sequence (DNA): TGTGCCAGCAGCTTAGTTGAGGGGAACAAAAGCACAGATACGCAGTATTTT.

This clonotype was counted a few times. The chain carries TRBV28 and TRBJ2-3; maybe TRBD2 (6 bases). This CDR3 has 11 residues. Germline CDR1 MDHEN, CDR2 SYDVKM. Trimming cost V 10 bases and J 2 bases, with 7 bases left between them. CDR3: CATGDTDTQYF. The CDR3 DNA follows: TGTGCCACGGGGGACACAGATACGCAGTATTTT.

This clonotype is labeled as medium-sized. The rearrangement links TRBV27 to TRBJ2-5; 7 nucleotides align to TRBD2. The germline gives CDR1 MNHEY, CDR2 SMNVEV (reference sequence). Unmatched junction bases numbered 10, after V lost 5 bases and J lost 1 base. The CDR3 loop spans 16 amino acids. The CDR3 spells CASSPWKGGPQETQYF. As DNA, the CDR3 is TGTGCCAGCAGTCCGTGGAAGGGAGGGCCCCAAGAGACCCAGTACTTC.

The chain carries TRBV20-1 and TRBJ2-7; weak D call: TRBD2 (6 bases). The V and J ends lost 6 bases and 3 bases respectively, with 15 bases between them. CDR1 is DFQATT and CDR2 is SNEGSKA in the germline V gene (reference sequence). The CDR3 loop spans 13 amino acids. DNA for the CDR3: TGCAGTGCGGCGGAGACTAGTCTCTACGAGCAGTACTTC. Translated, it gives CSAAETSLYEQYF.